Below are 32 T cell receptor beta chains sequenced from a single sample in a study of early T cells in non-severe SARS-CoV-2 infection (dated by TCRdb to about 2021). To prepare the library, 5' RACE was applied. Sequencer: NextSeq 500. TCRdb reran the public reads through fastp at Q25 and MiXCR, keeping productive beta chains. Here each entry gathers all rows of one CDR3 protein and keeps the most common genes and DNA. The sample table records approximately 71,000 distinct CDR3 sequences; roughly 13% of these occur just once. Around 15% of the sample comes from the top ten. The sequenced sample was whole blood. The origin of the receptors is an adult who was a healthcare worker with PCR-confirmed SARS-CoV-2 infection or an uninfected control (not recorded which).

This CDR3 reads CAISETSDSPSPLHF. CDR3 DNA sequence: TGTGCCATCAGTGAGACCAGCGACAGTCCCTCACCCCTCCACTTT. The chain combines TRBV10-3 with TRBJ1-6; maybe TRBD1 (5 bases). CDR1 and CDR2 (germline): ENHRY, SYGVKD. The V gene lost 2 bases and the J gene lost 10 bases, with 15 bases spanning the gap. This CDR3 is built from 15 residues.

Only a few counts were recorded for this clonotype. This chain joins TRBV28 and TRBJ1-4, with a tentative D call TRBD1 (5 bases). CDR3 length equals 12 residues. Trimming stripped 6 bases from V and 12 bases from J, with 14 bases between. Per germline, CDR1 MDHEN and CDR2 SYDVKM. The CDR3, as DNA: TGTGCCAGCAGCGCTCTGGACAAGGAACTGTTTTTT. Its protein is CASSALDKELFF.

In regard to this clonotype: A clone one base away is much larger, so this may be a read error. This CDR3 fails to terminate in the conserved phenylalanine or tryptophan, so it likely reflects a read error. This chain links TRBV6-9 with TRBJ2-3; 10 nucleotides line up with TRBD2. This CDR3 comprises 14 residues. The V segment lost 4 bases and the J segment 6 bases; nucleotides outside the gene matches: 4. The germline V gene has CDR1 MNHGY and CDR2 SVAAGI. The CDR3 DNA sequence: TGTGCCAGCAGTTCCGGGACTAGCGAGGATACGCAGTATTTG. Protein product: CASSSGTSEDTQYL.

This clonotype showed up just a few times. The V call is TRBV29-1, the J call TRBJ2-7; 7 bases align to TRBD1. Germline V gene sequence: CDR1 SQVTM, CDR2 ANQGSEA. CDR3 length: 14 residues. Losses at the gene ends were 7 bases for V and 0 bases for J; bases not matched to a gene: 9. CDR3 in amino acids: CSATGTENSYEQYF. The CDR3 DNA is TGCAGCGCTACCGGGACAGAAAACTCCTACGAGCAGTACTTC.

This clonotype was observed once. CDR3 protein: CASSGQGPQHF. The CDR3 DNA reads TGTGCCAGCAGTGGACAGGGACCCCAGCATTTT. This chain joins TRBV12-3 or TRBV12-4 and TRBJ1-5, with 8 bases fitting TRBD1. The length of the CDR3 is 11 residues. The V segment lost 5 bases and the J segment 10 bases; nucleotides outside the gene matches: 1.

The sample holds many counts of this clonotype. The chain combines TRBV9 with TRBJ1-1; D unclear. This CDR3 is built from 15 residues. Germline loops: CDR1 SGDLS, CDR2 YYNGEE. V lost 2 bases, J lost 2 bases, and 13 bases lay in between. The CDR3 nucleotides are TGTGCCAGCAGCGTTGGCATCTTGGCAAACACTGAAGCTTTCTTT. This gives the protein CASSVGILANTEAFF.

The V gene is TRBV12-3 or TRBV12-4, the J gene TRBJ1-1, with D possibly TRBD1 on 5 matching bases. CDR3 size: 13 residues. The V gene lost 6 bases and the J gene lost 8 bases, with 16 bases spanning the gap. Here the CDR3 reads CASSQGPHLEAFF. The CDR3 coding sequence is TGTGCCAGCAGCCAGGGACCCCACCTCGAAGCTTTCTTT.

The V gene is TRBV7-6, the J gene TRBJ2-2; D call uncertain. The CDR3 length is 15 residues. Trimming took 0 bases from V and 1 from J, leaving 6 bases between them. Looked up from germline, CDR1 is SGHVS and CDR2 is FNYEAQ. CDR3 residues: CASSLATRNTGELFF. The CDR3 DNA reads TGTGCCAGCAGCTTAGCAACAAGGAACACCGGGGAGCTGTTTTTT.

This clonotype was counted ten times or more. V and J are TRBV6-5 and TRBJ2-2; perhaps TRBD2 as D (6 bases). V dropped 6 bases and J dropped 7 bases, with 15 bases sitting between them. From germline, CDR1 is MNHEY and CDR2 SVGAGI. This CDR3 comprises 14 residues. CDR3 region: CASRMRAGNGELFF. CDR3 sequence (DNA): TGTGCCAGCAGGATGAGGGCGGGGAACGGGGAGCTGTTTTTT.

This clonotype showed up many times. The chain links TRBV20-1 to TRBJ1-1; D is possibly TRBD1 (5 bases). The CDR3 runs 12 residues. V lost 6 bases to trimming and J lost 8 bases, with 16 bases between them. The germline V gene encodes CDR1 DFQATT and CDR2 SNEGSKA (reference sequence). Here the CDR3 reads CSASLGAAEAFF. The DNA for the CDR3 is TGCAGTGCGAGTCTCGGGGCTGCCGAAGCTTTCTTT.

V gene TRBV6-5 combines with J gene TRBJ1-1; 10 bases line up with TRBD1. The trim removed 4 bases at V and 0 bases at J, leaving 14 bases unmatched. The germline V gene has CDR1 MNHEY and CDR2 SVGAGI. The CDR3 contains 19 residues. The CDR3 spells CASSFHRGRDRGLNTEAFF. The CDR3 DNA reads as TGTGCCAGCAGTTTCCACCGAGGTCGGGACAGGGGATTGAACACTGAAGCTTTCTTT.

This clonotype was counted only a few times. V usage is TRBV9 and J usage is TRBJ2-3; possible D gene TRBD2, 5 bases. The CDR3 is 13 amino acids. V was shortened by 4 bases and J by 5 bases, with 11 bases between the two germline ends. Germline V gene lookup returns CDR1 SGDLS and CDR2 YYNGEE. CDR3 DNA: TGTGCCAGCAGCACCTCACTAGGAGATACGCAGTATTTT. This encodes CASSTSLGDTQYF.

This clonotype showed up just a few times. The chain links TRBV20-1 to TRBJ2-7, with TRBD2 matching over 13 bases. Losses at the gene ends were 4 bases for V and 3 bases for J; bases not matched to a gene: 6. The CDR3 is 15 residues long. Germline CDR1 is DFQATT and CDR2 is SNEGSKA (reference sequence). The CDR3 DNA follows: TGCAGTGCTACCCCGGGACTAGCGGGGTACTACGAGCAGTACTTC. Protein product: CSATPGLAGYYEQYF.

This rearrangement joins TRBV18 to TRBJ1-4; unclear D gene. Germline CDR1 is KGHSH and CDR2 is LQKENI. Trimming took 3 bases from V and 5 from J, leaving 4 bases between them. This CDR3 is built from 12 residues. CDR3 sequence (DNA): TGTGCCAGCTCACCGGGGAATGAAAAACTGTTTTTT. Its protein product is CASSPGNEKLFF. The entire variable domain, with the rest obtained from reference TRBV18 and TRBJ1-4, is as follows: NAGVMQNPRHLVRRRGQEARLRCSPMKGHSHVYWYRQLPEEGLKFMVYLQKENIIDESGMPKERFSAEFPKEGPSILRIQQVVRGDSAAYFCASSPGNEKLFFGSGTQLSVL.

The rearrangement uses TRBV4-3 and TRBJ2-5; TRBD1 or TRBD2 may be the D gene (5 bases each). The germline V gene encodes CDR1 LGHNA and CDR2 YSLEER. The CDR3 runs to 15 residues. Trimming removed 0 bases at V and 3 bases at J, with 11 bases between. CDR3 in amino acids: CASSQEGPGKETQYF. The CDR3 bases are TGCGCCAGCAGCCAAGAGGGACCGGGGAAAGAGACCCAGTACTTC.

This clonotype occurred many times. The rearrangement links TRBV7-2 to TRBJ2-3; the match to TRBD1 covers 9 bases. The germline V gene encodes CDR1 SGHTA and CDR2 FQGNSA. The CDR3 totals 16 residues. With V trimmed by 5 bases and J by 3 bases, 9 bases remained unmatched. The CDR3 spells CASSARQGGQTDTQYF. The CDR3 DNA reads TGTGCCAGCAGCGCCCGACAGGGGGGGCAGACAGATACGCAGTATTTT.

The genes are TRBV7-9 and TRBJ2-3; D uncertain. CDR1 and CDR2 (germline): SEHNR, FQNEAQ (reference sequence). The V end lost 1 base, the J end lost 2 bases, and 7 bases lay between the germline ends. This CDR3 comprises 14 residues. Here the CDR3 reads CASSLGSNTDTQYF. The CDR3 coding sequence is TGTGCCAGCAGCTTAGGTTCTAACACAGATACGCAGTATTTT.

The chain joins TRBV11-2 to TRBJ1-5; D gene ambiguous. V was shortened by 1 base and J by 4 bases, with 8 bases between the two germline ends. The CDR3 has 14 residues. Germline V lookup: CDR1 SGHAT, CDR2 FQNNGV. The CDR3 bases are TGTGCCAGCAGCTTAGGTGGCAGTAATCAGCCCCAGCATTTT. This sequence encodes CASSLGGSNQPQHF. The full variable domain, in which reference TRBV11-2 and TRBJ1-5 provide the parts outside the CDR3, is EAGVAQSPRYKIIEKRQSVAFWCNPISGHATLYWYQQILGQGPKLLIQFQNNGVVDDSQLPKDRFSAERLKGVDSTLKIQPAKLEDSAVYLCASSLGGSNQPQHFGDGTRLSIL.

In its sample, this clonotype was seen a few times. The CDR3 loop reads CASSLGTSPFF. CDR3 coding DNA: TGTGCCAGCAGTTTAGGTACTAGCCCGTTCTTC. The rearrangement joins TRBV12-3 or TRBV12-4 to TRBJ2-1; D perhaps matches TRBD2 (6 bases). The CDR3 has 11 residues. The V end lost 1 base, the J end lost 15 bases, and 10 bases lay between the germline ends.

The V and J genes are TRBV6-2 or TRBV6-3 and TRBJ1-3; D not certain. Germline V CDR1 and CDR2: MNHEY, SVGEGT. Deletions cut 3 bases from V and 0 bases from J, with 12 bases between. The CDR3 is made up of 16 amino acids. The CDR3 loop reads CASSYESYHSGNTIYF. The CDR3 coding sequence is TGTGCCAGCAGTTATGAGTCGTACCACTCTGGAAACACCATATATTTT.

This clonotype showed up just a few times. This sequence joins TRBV4-3 and TRBJ2-7; weak D call: TRBD2 (6 bases). Looked up from germline, CDR1 is LGHNA and CDR2 is YSLEER. V was cut by 4 bases and J by 1 base, with 11 bases left in between. This CDR3 is 14 amino acids long. The CDR3 loop reads CASSPGLTSYEQYF. In nucleotides, the CDR3 is TGCGCCAGCAGCCCGGGACTGACTTCCTACGAGCAGTACTTC.

This chain joins TRBV5-1 and TRBJ1-2, with a possible D match to TRBD1 (5 bases). Germline CDR1 reads SGHRS; CDR2 reads YFSETQ. The CDR3 extends over 11 amino acids. Trimming took 7 bases from V and 12 from J, leaving 16 bases between them. CDR3 nucleotides: TGCGCCAGCGATGGTTTATGGGGCAACACCTTC. Protein sequence: CASDGLWGNTF.

This clonotype was counted a few times. This chain connects TRBV28 to TRBJ2-1; the D gene is possibly TRBD2 (6 bases). Per the germline V gene, CDR1 is MDHEN and CDR2 is SYDVKM. CDR3 length equals 17 residues. V was shortened by 6 bases and J by 2 bases, with 20 bases between the two germline ends. The CDR3 DNA reads as TGTGCCAGCAGGCCAACAAGTTGGGACTCCGCCTACAATGAGCAGTTCTTC. Translation: CASRPTSWDSAYNEQFF.

In its sample, this clonotype was seen many times. V is TRBV27 and J is TRBJ2-1, with D perhaps TRBD2 (6 bases). Trimming took off 8 bases at V and 2 bases at J, with 10 bases between the two ends. The germline CDR1 and CDR2 sequences are MNHEY and SMNVEV (reference sequence). The CDR3 has 13 residues. In DNA form, the CDR3 reads TGTGCCAGCTCGGCGGGACCCTACAATGAGCAGTTCTTC. The encoded protein is CASSAGPYNEQFF.

This clonotype was observed a few times. This chain connects TRBV14 to TRBJ2-1; D is possibly TRBD2 (6 bases). V was shortened by 8 bases and J by 1 base, with 12 bases between the two germline ends. Germline V lookup: CDR1 SGHDN, CDR2 FVKESK. This CDR3 contains 14 residues. The CDR3 sequence: CASRLGGSYNEQFF. CDR3 in DNA: TGTGCCAGCCGTCTAGGAGGGTCCTACAATGAGCAGTTCTTC.

V and J are TRBV13 and TRBJ2-7; TRBD1 agrees at 7 bases. CDR3 size: 15 residues. Losses at the gene ends were 5 bases for V and 0 bases for J; bases not matched to a gene: 7. The germline gives CDR1 PRHDT, CDR2 FYEKMQ (reference sequence). The CDR3 region has the DNA TGTGCCAGCAGCGCGTGGGACAGCCGCTCCTACGAGCAGTACTTC. Residues: CASSAWDSRSYEQYF.

A few counts support this clonotype. The chain has TRBV20-1 and TRBJ2-7; D is ambiguous. Germline V gene sequence: CDR1 DFQATT, CDR2 SNEGSKA (reference sequence). V was trimmed by 2 bases and J by 3 bases, leaving 11 bases between them. The CDR3 contains 13 residues. The CDR3 protein is CSARMPGRYEQYF. CDR3 nucleotide sequence: TGCAGTGCTAGAATGCCAGGTCGCTACGAGCAGTACTTC.

This clonotype was detected only a few times. This chain uses TRBV5-4 with TRBJ1-1, with D hard to call. This CDR3 is built from 15 residues. Looked up from germline, CDR1 is SGHNT and CDR2 is YYREEE (reference sequence). The ends were cut back, 0 bases at V and 1 base at J, with 10 bases in the middle. The CDR3 bases are TGTGCCAGCAGCTTGGTGGGTACCGGGAACACTGAAGCTTTCTTT. Translation gives CASSLVGTGNTEAFF.

In DNA form, the CDR3 reads TGTGCCAGCAGCAGAGGCAGGGGGGAGGTTAATGAGCAGTTCTTC. It specifies CASSRGRGEVNEQFF. The chain joins TRBV12-3 or TRBV12-4 to TRBJ2-1; D possibly corresponds to TRBD1 (7 bases). Deletions cut 6 bases from V and 7 bases from J, with 19 bases between. This CDR3 has 15 amino acids.

The chain joins TRBV11-2 to TRBJ1-2; D is undetermined. V was clipped by 7 bases and J by 1 base, with 10 bases between them. The CDR3 runs to 13 residues. Germline V CDR1 and CDR2: SGHAT, FQNNGV. The CDR3 spells CASTDTDNYGYTF. CDR3 DNA sequence: TGTGCCAGCACCGATACGGATAACTATGGCTACACCTTC.

The genes are TRBV7-9 and TRBJ1-5; D perhaps matches TRBD1 (6 bases). Germline lookup yields CDR1 SEHNR and CDR2 FQNEAQ (reference sequence). This CDR3 has 14 amino acids. Between the trimmed V and J ends, which lost 1 base and 9 bases, there was a span of 13 bases. The CDR3 DNA sequence: TGTGCCAGCAGCTTAGGGAGCAGGGGCCTGCCCCAGCATTTT. Residues: CASSLGSRGLPQHF.

The chain links TRBV12-3 or TRBV12-4 to TRBJ2-7; TRBD1 is a possible D gene (6 bases). This CDR3 is 16 amino acids long. The ends were cut back, 7 bases at V and 6 bases at J, with 25 bases in the middle. CDR3 protein: CASIPPEGGVSTEQYF. CDR3 DNA: TGTGCCAGCATCCCCCCAGAAGGGGGAGTCTCTACCGAGCAGTACTTC.